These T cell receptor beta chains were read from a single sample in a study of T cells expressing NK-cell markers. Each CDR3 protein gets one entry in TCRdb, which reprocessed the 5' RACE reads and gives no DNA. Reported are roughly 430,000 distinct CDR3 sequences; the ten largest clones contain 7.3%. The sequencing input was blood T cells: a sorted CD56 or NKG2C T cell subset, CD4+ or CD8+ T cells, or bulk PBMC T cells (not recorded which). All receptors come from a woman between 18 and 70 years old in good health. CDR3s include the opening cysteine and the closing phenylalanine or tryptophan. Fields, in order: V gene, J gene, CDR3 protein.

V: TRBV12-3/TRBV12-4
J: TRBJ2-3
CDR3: CASSLPSATDTQYF

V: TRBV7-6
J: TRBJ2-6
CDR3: CASSLADSGANVLTF

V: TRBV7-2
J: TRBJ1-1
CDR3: CASSLATANTEAFF

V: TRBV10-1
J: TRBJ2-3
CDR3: CASNSAGASARTDTQYF

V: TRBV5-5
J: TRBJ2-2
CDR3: CASSPGLTSNTGELFF

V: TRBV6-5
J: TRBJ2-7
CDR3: CASSYSGGSYEQYF

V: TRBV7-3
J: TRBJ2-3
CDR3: CASSSTSVGTDTQYF

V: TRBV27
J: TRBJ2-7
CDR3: CASSMAGSYEQYF

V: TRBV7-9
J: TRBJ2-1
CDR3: CASSWKQGGEQFF

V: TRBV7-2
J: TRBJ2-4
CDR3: CASGQDRLNIQYF

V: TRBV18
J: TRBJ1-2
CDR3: CASSPQDRVIYGYTF

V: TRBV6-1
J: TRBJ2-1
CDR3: CASSVGAYNEQFF

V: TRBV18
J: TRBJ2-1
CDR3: CASSSQGAEMGNEQFF

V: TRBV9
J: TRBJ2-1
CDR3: CASSAGLAGGNNEQFF

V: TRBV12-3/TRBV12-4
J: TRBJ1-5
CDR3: CASSFSIRGGEQPQHF

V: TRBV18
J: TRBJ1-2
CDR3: CASSDGGAANYGYTF

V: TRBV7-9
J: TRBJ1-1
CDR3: CASSPRGATEAFF

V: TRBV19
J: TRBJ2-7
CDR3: CASSTTGLSAEQYF

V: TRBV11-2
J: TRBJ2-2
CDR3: CASSLEPRQGYTGELFF

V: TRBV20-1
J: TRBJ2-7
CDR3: CSARDTGREQYF

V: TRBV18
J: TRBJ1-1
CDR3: CASSPDRVLPEAFF

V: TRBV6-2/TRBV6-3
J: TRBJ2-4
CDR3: CASRGNKNIQYF